This T cell receptor beta chain was sequenced in a study of blood T cell repertoires in COVID-19. Study as a whole: From T cells, B-cell-depleted T cells, or PBMCs came the material, which was cDNA or gDNA.

Using immunoSEQ multiplex PCR, the repertoire was profiled, and TCRdb retains in-frame clones only, with some absent. The data contain 150,000 to 200,000 clones, more than 85% of them seen just once; the ten biggest clones take up roughly 1.9%. The germline gives CDR1 LGHDT, CDR2 YNNKEL (reference sequence). CDR3 length: 17 residues. The V end was cut by 1 base, the J end by 4 bases, with 19 bases between. The sequencing sample was made of peripheral blood. The rearrangement links TRBV3-1 (or the pseudogene TRBV3-2) to TRBJ1-2, with D tentatively TRBD1 (6 bases). The TCR sequence derives from a woman aged 55 to 70 with COVID-19, enrolled during active disease. The CDR3 spells CASSQASTGQWGYGYTF. CDR3 nucleotide sequence: TGTGCCAGCAGCCAAGCGAGTACCGGACAGTGGGGCTATGGCTACACCTTC.